A selection of T cell receptor beta chains follows, all from one sample in a study of regulatory T cells in long-lasting Graves disease. TCRdb re-analysed the multiplex PCR reads in MiXCR, keeping a single row per CDR3 protein. Found here are about 300,000 distinct CDR3 sequences, around 20% of them singletons; the top ten hold roughly 50%. The sample here was peripheral blood mononuclear cells (PBMCs), taken when the disease was refractory, from a patient treated with antithyroid drugs. Every receptor here comes from a female donor with Graves disease. Both conserved end residues are part of each CDR3. A D gene is named only where the DNA matches it firmly. Some rows have no size entry. The others give once, few or many, or a class for an expanded clone.

j_call v_call d_call clone_size cdr3_aa cdr3_nt
TRBJ1-6 TRBV15 . many CATSRDYFTRAEQNSPLHF TGTGCCACCAGCAGAGACTACTTCACCCGGGCCGAACAGAATTCACCCCTCCACTTT
TRBJ2-7 TRBV7-2 TRBD2 many CASSPGGTRLYEQYF TGTGCCAGCAGCCCGGGTGGGACTAGGTTGTACGAGCAGTACTTC
TRBJ2-5 TRBV20-1 . few CSASSVTGHQETQYF TGCAGTGCTAGTTCCGTCACAGGACACCAAGAGACCCAGTACTTC
TRBJ2-5 TRBV7-8 . few CASLWGIGIAETQYF TGTGCCAGCCTCTGGGGCATTGGGATCGCGGAGACCCAGTACTTC
TRBJ2-7 TRBV7-2 . many CASSLLGQRGLEQYF TGTGCCAGCAGCTTACTGGGACAGAGGGGACTCGAGCAGTACTTC
TRBJ1-5 TRBV3-1 . . CASSQGGGQAQPQHF TGTGCCAGCAGCCAAGGCGGGGGGCAGGCTCAGCCCCAGCATTTT
TRBJ2-7 TRBV6-1 . few CASSDTSGHEQYF TGTGCCAGCAGTGACACGTCGGGACACGAGCAGTACTTC
TRBJ2-7 TRBV28 . . CASSSWVRDNSYEQYF TGTGCCAGCAGTTCTTGGGTTAGGGACAACTCCTACGAGCAGTACTTC
TRBJ2-7 TRBV25-1 . few CASSEFGTEYF TGTGCCAGCAGTGAATTTGGGACGGAGTACTTC
TRBJ1-2 TRBV28 . . CASSLAGPRNPYGYTF TGTGCCAGCAGTTTAGCAGGGCCGCGAAACCCCTATGGCTACACCTTC
TRBJ2-7 TRBV10-3 . few CAISSVRDGAYEQYF TGTGCCATCAGCTCAGTCCGGGACGGTGCCTACGAGCAGTACTTC
TRBJ2-7 TRBV7-9 TRBD2 . CASSLLGPSAGDVSYEQYF TGTGCCAGCAGCTTATTGGGACCGTCAGCGGGAGATGTCTCCTACGAGCAGTACTTC
TRBJ2-2 TRBV7-3 TRBD1 many CASSRGQGSVEELFF TGTGCCAGCAGCCGAGGACAGGGCTCGGTAGAGGAGCTGTTTTTT
TRBJ1-1 TRBV7-2 . . CASSSRGGLNTEAFF TGTGCCAGCAGCTCCCGGGGGGGATTGAACACTGAAGCTTTCTTT
TRBJ1-2 TRBV27 . . CASSLRGGSFYGYTF TGTGCCAGCAGTTTACGGGGGGGGTCCTTCTATGGCTACACCTTC
TRBJ2-1 TRBV11-2 . once CASSPFNEQFF TGTGCCAGCAGCCCATTCAATGAGCAGTTCTTC
TRBJ2-7 TRBV5-1 . many CASSLGVTRSYEQYF TGCGCCAGCAGCTTGGGTGTGACTAGGAGCTACGAGCAGTACTTC
TRBJ2-7 TRBV5-1 . many CATNAYEQYF TGCGCCACCAATGCCTACGAGCAGTACTTC
TRBJ1-6 TRBV7-2 TRBD1 few CASSLAPEGQGSPLHF TGTGCCAGCAGCTTAGCCCCCGAAGGACAGGGATCACCCCTCCACTTT
TRBJ2-5 TRBV28 . . CASSPPGTAQETQYF TGTGCCAGCAGCCCTCCCGGGACGGCACAAGAGACCCAGTACTTC
TRBJ2-7 TRBV14 . few CASSQVDPGQTYEQYF TGTGCCAGCAGCCAAGTCGATCCTGGGCAGACATACGAGCAGTACTTC
TRBJ2-7 TRBV20-1 TRBD2 . CSAGGEVGGAYEQYF TGCAGTGCGGGGGGGGAAGTGGGAGGTGCCTACGAGCAGTACTTC
TRBJ2-2 TRBV7-3 . few CASSSARTTTGELFF TGTGCCAGCAGCTCAGCCCGGACAACCACCGGGGAGCTGTTTTTT
TRBJ2-7 TRBV24-1 . many CATSDSGRNSYEQYF TGTGCCACCAGTGATTCGGGACGCAACTCCTACGAGCAGTACTTC
TRBJ2-5 TRBV5-1 . . CASSLDPPHNNTGLKVNFGETQCF TGCGCCAGCAGCTTGGATCCACCTCACAACAACACCGGACTGAAGGTCAATTTTGGAGAGACCCAGTGCTTC
TRBJ1-1 TRBV11-3 TRBD1 many CASGTGGTEAFF TGTGCCAGCGGGACAGGGGGCACTGAAGCTTTCTTT
TRBJ1-5 TRBV9 TRBD1 few CASSDNRGQQPQHF TGTGCCAGCAGCGATAACAGGGGGCAGCAGCCCCAGCATTTT
TRBJ2-5 TRBV29-1 TRBD2 . CSVADWTSEGETQYF TGCAGCGTGGCCGACTGGACTAGCGAGGGGGAGACCCAGTACTTC
TRBJ2-5 TRBV12-3/TRBV12-4 TRBD2 many CASSLGATSGPQETQYF TGTGCCAGCAGTTTAGGGGCGACTAGCGGGCCTCAAGAGACCCAGTACTTC
TRBJ2-2 TRBV28 . few CASSLSAVPRLNTGELFF TGTGCCAGCAGTTTATCGGCCGTCCCCAGACTGAACACCGGGGAGCTGTTTTTT
TRBJ2-7 TRBV27 TRBD2 few CASTSGLAGNLVGLGEQYF TGTGCCAGCACGTCGGGACTAGCGGGAAACTTAGTGGGTTTAGGCGAGCAGTACTTC
TRBJ1-4 TRBV28 . many CASSLWTATNEKLFF TGTGCCAGCAGTTTATGGACAGCAACTAATGAAAAACTGTTTTTT
TRBJ2-7 TRBV5-1 . few CASRLGGNYEQYF TGCGCCAGCAGACTCGGTGGTAACTACGAGCAGTACTTC
TRBJ2-7 TRBV6-5 . many CASSYGGTSYEQYF TGTGCCAGCAGTTACGGAGGGACCTCCTACGAGCAGTACTTC